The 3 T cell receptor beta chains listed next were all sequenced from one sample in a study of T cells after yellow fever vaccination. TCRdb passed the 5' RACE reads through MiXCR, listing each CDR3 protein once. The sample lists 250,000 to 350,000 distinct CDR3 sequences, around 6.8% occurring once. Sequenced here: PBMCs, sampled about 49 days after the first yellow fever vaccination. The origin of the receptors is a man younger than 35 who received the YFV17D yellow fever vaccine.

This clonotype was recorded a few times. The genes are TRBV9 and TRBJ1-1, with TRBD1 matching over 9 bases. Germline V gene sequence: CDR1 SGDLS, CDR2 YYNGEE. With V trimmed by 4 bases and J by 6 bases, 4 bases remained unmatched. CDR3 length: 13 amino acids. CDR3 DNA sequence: TGTGCCAGCAGCAAACAGGGGGCTTCTGAAGCTTTCTTT. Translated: CASSKQGASEAFF. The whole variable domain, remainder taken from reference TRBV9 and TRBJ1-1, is DSGVTQTPKHLITATGQRVTLRCSPRSGDLSVYWYQQSLDQGLQFLIQYYNGEERAKGNILERFSAQQFPDLHSELNLSSLELGDSALYFCASSKQGASEAFFGQGTRLTVV.

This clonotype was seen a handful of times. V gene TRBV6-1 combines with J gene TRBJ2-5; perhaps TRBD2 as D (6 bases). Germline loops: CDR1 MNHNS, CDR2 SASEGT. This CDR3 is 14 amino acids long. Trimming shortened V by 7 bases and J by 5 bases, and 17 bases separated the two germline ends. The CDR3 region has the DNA TGTGCCAGCACCCGGGTGGCTGGGGGGGAGACCCAGTACTTC. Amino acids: CASTRVAGGETQYF.

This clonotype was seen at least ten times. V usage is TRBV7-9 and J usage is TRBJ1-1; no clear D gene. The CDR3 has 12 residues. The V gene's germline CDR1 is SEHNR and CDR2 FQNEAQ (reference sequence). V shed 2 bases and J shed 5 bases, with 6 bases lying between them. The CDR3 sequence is CASSLRATEAFF. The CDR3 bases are TGTGCCAGCAGCTTACGGGCGACTGAAGCTTTCTTT.